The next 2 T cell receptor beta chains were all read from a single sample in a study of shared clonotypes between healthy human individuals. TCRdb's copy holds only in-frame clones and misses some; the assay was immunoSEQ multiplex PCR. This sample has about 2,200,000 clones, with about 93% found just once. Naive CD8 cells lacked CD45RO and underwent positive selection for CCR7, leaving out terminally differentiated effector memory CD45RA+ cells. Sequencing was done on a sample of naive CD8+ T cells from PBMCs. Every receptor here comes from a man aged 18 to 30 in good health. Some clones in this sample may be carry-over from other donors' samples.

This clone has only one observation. The CDR3 bases are TGTGCCGGGAGTGGTGGGGGCCCTCAGAGAGAGCAGTACTTC. As protein: CAGSGGGPQREQYF. The chain joins TRBV7-8 to TRBJ2-7; a weak D match, TRBD1 (6 bases). Between the trimmed V and J ends, which lost 11 bases and 7 bases, there was a span of 24 bases. The CDR3 loop spans 14 amino acids. CDR1 SGHVS and CDR2 FQNEAQ come from the germline V gene.

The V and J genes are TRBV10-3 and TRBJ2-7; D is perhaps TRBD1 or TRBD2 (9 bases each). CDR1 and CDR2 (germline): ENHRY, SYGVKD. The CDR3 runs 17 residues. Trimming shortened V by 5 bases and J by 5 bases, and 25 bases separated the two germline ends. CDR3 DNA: TGTGCCATCAGTAGACAGGGGGTTGATAGCGGGAGAGACGAGCAGTACTTC. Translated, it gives CAISRQGVDSGRDEQYF.